The next 24 T cell receptor beta chains were all read from a single sample in a study of radiation and T cells in renal cell carcinoma (dated by TCRdb to between 2020 and 2021). To prepare the library, the immunoSEQ multiplex PCR assay was applied. The table was pulled from immuneACCESS by TCRdb, which kept in-frame rearrangements only. Such tables lose some clones; where checked, under half of the loss comes from unresolved V genes, and the rest has no known cause. Within this sample are more than 15,000 clones, with 50% to 60% of them counted one time only. The top ten clones comprise 9.5% to 12% of the sample. Reading the label with the study, this specimen's time point is: tumor resected at nephrectomy. According to the study, the label for this sample's treatment or condition signals: treatment-naive control, cytoreductive nephrectomy. Sequencing used tumor tissue, obtained from a patient whose treatment was nephrectomy without radiotherapy. The receptors originated from a man aged 50-59 years with renal cell carcinoma.

J is TRBJ2-1 and V is TRBV7-9; perhaps TRBD1 as D (6 bases). V was trimmed by 3 bases and J by 10 bases, leaving 16 bases between them. CDR1 and CDR2 (germline): SEHNR, FQNEAQ (reference sequence). This CDR3 spans 14 amino acids. CDR3 DNA sequence: TGTGCCAGCAGCTTCACACAGGTGCAGGGGGAGCAGTTCTTC. Amino acid sequence: CASSFTQVQGEQFF.

This clone was observed a few times. This chain uses TRBV14 with TRBJ2-5; 9 bases fit TRBD2. There are 14 residues in the CDR3. Germline CDR1 is SGHDN and CDR2 is FVKESK. The J segment lost 5 bases and the V segment lost 2 bases, leaving 3 bases of the junction unmatched. The CDR3 sequence is CASSQISGSETQYF. The CDR3 DNA reads TGTGCCAGCAGCCAAATTAGCGGGAGCGAGACCCAGTACTTC.

The V call is TRBV19, the J call TRBJ1-5; TRBD1 matches 8 bases. The CDR3 consists of 17 residues. Germline V CDR1 and CDR2: LNHDA, SQIVND (reference sequence). The junction had 7 bases not matched to a gene; V was cut back by 1 base and J by 2 bases. CDR3 DNA: TGTGCCAGTAGTATAGTGGCAGGGGGCGTCGGCAATCAGCCCCAGCATTTT. The encoded protein is CASSIVAGGVGNQPQHF.

The genes are TRBV11-2 and TRBJ2-7; D is possibly TRBD1 (5 bases). The germline gives CDR1 SGHAT, CDR2 FQNNGV. This CDR3 is built from 15 residues. V lost 5 bases and J 1 base, leaving 15 bases between the germline ends. The CDR3 nucleotides are TGTGCCAGCAGCCCATCTCGCACAGGTTCCTACGAGCAGTACTTC. Protein: CASSPSRTGSYEQYF. Using reference TRBV11-2 and TRBJ2-7 for the parts outside the CDR3, the full variable domain is EAGVAQSPRYKIIEKRQSVAFWCNPISGHATLYWYQQILGQGPKLLIQFQNNGVVDDSQLPKDRFSAERLKGVDSTLKIQPAKLEDSAVYLCASSPSRTGSYEQYFGPGTRLTVT.

This clone rates as medium-sized. The rearrangement uses TRBV4-2 and TRBJ2-7, with D unclear. The germline CDR1 and CDR2 sequences are LGHNA and YNFKEQ. Trimming stripped 0 bases from V and 4 bases from J, with 13 bases between. This CDR3 spans 15 amino acids. The CDR3 region is CASSQDFPKIYEQYF. CDR3 DNA: TGTGCCAGCAGCCAAGATTTCCCTAAGATATACGAGCAGTACTTC.

V gene TRBV4-3 combines with J gene TRBJ1-5; 7 positions agree with TRBD1. The CDR3 consists of 17 residues. The germline V gene encodes CDR1 LGHNA and CDR2 YSLEER. The V gene end was trimmed by 0 bases and the J gene end by 1 base; junction bases not matched to a gene: 6. CDR3 in DNA: TGCGCCAGCAGCCAAGATTTGGCAGGGGGAAGCAATCAGCCCCAGCATTTT. Its protein is CASSQDLAGGSNQPQHF.

This clone was detected a few times. The chain couples TRBV7-3 to TRBJ1-1; D gene ambiguous. Germline V gene lookup returns CDR1 SGHTA and CDR2 FQGTGA. Trimming took 2 bases from V and 4 from J, leaving 8 bases between them. The CDR3 totals 13 residues. The CDR3 region has the DNA TGTGCCAGCAGCTTAGCTTCGGGCACTGAAGCTTTCTTT. Translation gives CASSLASGTEAFF.

The V gene is TRBV5-4, the J gene TRBJ2-1; 9 bases fit TRBD2. This CDR3 is built from 15 residues. Germline V gene lookup returns CDR1 SGHNT and CDR2 YYREEE (reference sequence). The trim removed 2 bases at V and 5 bases at J, leaving 5 bases unmatched. DNA for the CDR3: TGTGCCAGCAGCTTAATAGCGGGGGCACACAATGAGCAGTTCTTC. This translates into CASSLIAGAHNEQFF.

V gene TRBV29-1 combines with J gene TRBJ1-4; D call uncertain. The germline gives CDR1 SQVTM, CDR2 ANQGSEA. The CDR3 covers 12 residues. V was cut by 3 bases and J by 4 bases, with 6 bases left in between. The CDR3: CSVEGYNEKLFF. The CDR3 DNA follows: TGCAGCGTTGAGGGGTATAATGAAAAACTGTTTTTT. Full variable domain (outside the CDR3, taken from reference TRBV29-1 and TRBJ1-4): SAVISQKPSRDICQRGTSLTIQCQVDSQVTMMFWYRQQPGQSLTLIATANQGSEATYESGFVIDKFPISRPNLTFSTLTVSNMSPEDSSIYLCSVEGYNEKLFFGSGTQLSVL.

This clone appeared a few times. The rearrangement links TRBV29-1 to TRBJ2-3; D remains unclear. The ends were cut back, 5 bases at V and 5 bases at J, with 11 bases in the middle. The V gene's germline CDR1 is SQVTM and CDR2 ANQGSEA. This CDR3 contains 12 residues. The CDR3 is CSVPGLLDTQYF. The CDR3 DNA sequence: TGCAGCGTTCCCGGTTTGCTAGATACGCAGTATTTT.

The rearrangement joins TRBV6-5 to TRBJ2-5; TRBD2 aligns across 8 bases. CDR1 is MNHEY, CDR2 SVGAGI, per germline. V gave up 6 bases and J gave up 1 base; unmatched junction bases: 4. CDR3 length equals 14 residues. The chain's CDR3 is CASRRGGSQETQYF. CDR3 DNA sequence: TGTGCCAGCAGACGCGGGGGGAGCCAAGAGACCCAGTACTTC.

This clone was found a few times. The chain is built from TRBV2 and TRBJ1-1; D uncertain. CDR3 length equals 15 residues. The ends were cut back, 8 bases at V and 2 bases at J, with 18 bases in the middle. CDR1 SNHLY and CDR2 FYNNEI come from the germline V gene. CDR3 in DNA: TGTGCCAGCGAGGGTACGAACCTTCTTAACACTGAAGCTTTCTTT. Amino acid sequence: CASEGTNLLNTEAFF.

V usage is TRBV7-8 and J usage is TRBJ2-3; D gene unclear. This CDR3 is built from 13 residues. The V gene's germline CDR1 is SGHVS and CDR2 FQNEAQ. V was cut by 6 bases and J by 4 bases, with 11 bases left in between. The CDR3 bases are TGTGCCAGCAGTCCGTCCCAGCCAGATACGCAGTATTTT. It encodes CASSPSQPDTQYF. The variable domain in full, completed from reference TRBV7-8 and TRBJ2-3, reads GAGVSQSPRYKVAKRGQDVALRCDPISGHVSLFWYQQALGQGPEFLTYFQNEAQLDKSGLPSDRFFAERPEGSVSTLKIQRTQQEDSAVYLCASSPSQPDTQYFGPGTRLTVL.

The chain is built from TRBV10-3 and TRBJ2-6; 8 bases are a match to TRBD1. The CDR3 is 18 amino acids. V gave up 0 bases and J gave up 2 bases; unmatched junction bases: 6. Germline CDR1 ENHRY, CDR2 SYGVKD. CDR3 sequence: CAISESSPGGAGANVLTF. CDR3 bases: TGTGCCATCAGTGAGTCGAGTCCAGGGGGCGCTGGGGCCAACGTCCTGACTTTC.

In its sample, this clone was seen many times. V usage is TRBV16 and J usage is TRBJ1-5, with a weak D call TRBD1 (5 bases). The CDR3 spans 15 residues. Trimming took 2 bases from V and 6 from J, leaving 14 bases between them. CDR1 KGHSY and CDR2 FQNENV come from the germline V gene. The CDR3 DNA follows: TGTGCCAGCAGCCAAGGGGACCACGGCAGTCAGCCCCAGCATTTT. Residues: CASSQGDHGSQPQHF.

This rearrangement joins TRBV7-9 to TRBJ1-1; TRBD1 aligns across 7 bases. CDR3 length: 13 residues. In germline, CDR1 is SEHNR, CDR2 FQNEAQ (reference sequence). With 5 bases clipped from V and 8 bases from J, the junction kept 8 bases outside the gene matches. The CDR3 region is CASSPGTADEAFF. Written as DNA, the CDR3 is TGTGCCAGCAGCCCGGGGACAGCGGACGAAGCTTTCTTT.

J is TRBJ1-1 and V is TRBV4-3, with 12 bases fitting TRBD1. With 6 bases clipped from V and 1 base from J, the junction kept 6 bases outside the gene matches. The length of the CDR3 is 16 residues. Germline values: CDR1 LGHNA, CDR2 YSLEER. The CDR3 DNA follows: TGCGCCAGCAGGCGGGACAGGGGGCAATGGAACACTGAAGCTTTCTTT. Translating gives CASRRDRGQWNTEAFF.

V gene TRBV5-3 combines with J gene TRBJ2-5; a weak D match, TRBD1 (6 bases). TRBV5-3 is placed among ORFs of uncertain function. V was trimmed by 8 bases and J by 3 bases, leaving 17 bases between them. The CDR3 has 14 amino acids. The CDR3 sequence is CASMRWDNKETQYF. The CDR3 nucleotides read TGTGCCAGCATGCGGTGGGACAATAAAGAGACCCAGTACTTC.

This chain joins TRBV6-1 and TRBJ1-2; a possible D gene is TRBD1 (6 bases). The CDR3 covers 14 residues. The germline V and J ends were trimmed by 4 bases and 6 bases, with 15 bases remaining between them. CDR1 is MNHNS and CDR2 is SASEGT in the germline V gene. The CDR3 nucleotides read TGTGCCAGCAGTGGATTCGACAGGACTAATGGCTACACCTTC. Amino acid sequence: CASSGFDRTNGYTF.

The genes are TRBV21-1 and TRBJ2-6; whether TRBD2, the table's D call, matches the DNA was not checked. TRBV21-1 is a pseudogene segment. The CDR3 consists of 13 residues. The CDR3 DNA is TGTGCCAGCAGCGTTCTTGGGGCCAACGTCCTGACTTTC. It codes for CASSVLGANVLTF.

This clone was observed a handful of times. The CDR3, as DNA: TGTGCCAGCGGGTTCCCCACCAGGGTCCAAGAGACCCAGTACTTC. It translates to CASGFPTRVQETQYF. The chain joins TRBV7-9 to TRBJ2-5, with D possibly TRBD1 on 5 matching bases. The CDR3 runs to 15 residues. Germline values: CDR1 SEHNR, CDR2 FQNEAQ (reference sequence). V lost 8 bases and J 1 base, leaving 17 bases between the germline ends. Drawing the rest from reference TRBV7-9 and TRBJ2-5, the complete variable domain is DTGVSQNPRHKITKRGQNVTFRCDPISEHNRLYWYRQTLGQGPEFLTYFQNEAQLEKSRLLSDRFSAERPKGSFSTLEIQRTEQGDSAMYLCASGFPTRVQETQYFGPGTRLLVL.

V is TRBV5-1 and J is TRBJ2-1; D gene uncertain. CDR1 SGHRS and CDR2 YFSETQ come from the germline V gene. The CDR3 is made up of 14 amino acids. V was cut by 0 bases and J by 6 bases, with 10 bases left in between. In nucleotides, the CDR3 is TGCGCCAGCAGCTTGGGGCAGGACCTCAATGAGCAGTTCTTC. It is translated as CASSLGQDLNEQFF. Drawing the rest from reference TRBV5-1 and TRBJ2-1, the complete variable domain is KAGVTQTPRYLIKTRGQQVTLSCSPISGHRSVSWYQQTPGQGLQFLFEYFSETQRNKGNFPGRFSGRQFSNSRSEMNVSTLELGDSALYLCASSLGQDLNEQFFGPGTRLTVL.

This clone was seen only a few times. This CDR3 reads CASSPLTSGSSNEQYF. The CDR3 bases are TGTGCCAGTAGTCCGCTGACTAGCGGGAGCTCGAATGAGCAGTACTTC. This chain uses TRBV19 with TRBJ2-7; 12 bases agree with TRBD2. Trimming cost V 5 bases and J 7 bases; bases outside gene matches: 12. Germline V gene lookup returns CDR1 LNHDA and CDR2 SQIVND (reference sequence). The CDR3 length is 16 residues.

The V call is TRBV4-1, the J call TRBJ1-6; D unresolved. The CDR3 spans 17 residues. Germline V gene lookup returns CDR1 MGHRA and CDR2 YSYEKL. V was shortened by 3 bases and J by 5 bases, with 17 bases between the two germline ends. CDR3 loop: CASSHPMRESNNSPLHF. The CDR3 coding sequence is TGCGCCAGCAGCCACCCCATGAGGGAATCCAATAATTCACCCCTCCACTTT.